The clone carrying this TCR beta chain has just a few counts. The antigen is unknown. The PCR was carried out with 60 Vbeta primers and 13 Jbeta primers. Libraries were prepared by immunoSEQ multiplex PCR; TCRdb keeps only in-frame clonotypes and omits some of them. The sample holds 75,000 to 80,000 clones, under 80% seen once. The entry originates in a study of cytomegalovirus exposure and HLA in healthy donors. General study points: As a later analysis showed, a missense DCLRE1C variant was linked to trimming of TCR beta V- and J-genes. A list of 150 to 200 TCR beta chains associated with cytomegalovirus was given. A few chains tied to CMV proved CMV antigen-specific in vitro. It emerged from a later analysis that several of the most significant clusters appeared to be linked to common viral pathogens.

Germline lookup yields CDR1 MDHEN and CDR2 SYDVKM. This CDR3 has 16 residues. Trimming cost V 3 bases and J 6 bases, with 18 bases left between them. The rearrangement joins TRBV28 to TRBJ2-1, with D perhaps TRBD2 (6 bases). What was sequenced was PBMCs. The receptor's source is a man aged 55 to 70 in good health and CMV-seropositive. Here the CDR3 reads CASSLVGSPLSNEQFF. In DNA, the CDR3 is TGTGCCAGCAGTTTGGTCGGGAGCCCCTTATCCAATGAGCAGTTCTTC.